The source of this T cell receptor (beta chain) is a study of blood T cells in healthy people across ages. CDR1 and CDR2 from the germline V gene are SQVTM and ANQGSEA. The CDR3 is made up of 12 amino acids. Unmatched junction bases numbered 3, after V lost 3 bases and J lost 5 bases. The sample providers were healthy Caucasian people from Russia, aged roughly 6 to 90. Study findings and constraints: Expanded clonotype changes were possibly confounded by unknown donor CMV status. Naive and antigen-experienced cells were not separated, limiting conclusive comparison.

This clonotype occurred a few times. Its antigen is unknown. Alongside a J-beta primer mix, a sample-barcoded 5' primer served in a second PCR lasting about 7 to 12 cycles. TCRdb re-analysed the 5' RACE reads in MiXCR, keeping a single row per CDR3 protein. The sample yields about 1.6 million distinct CDR3 sequences, 30% to 40% seen once. The chain carries TRBV29-1 and TRBJ1-2, with 7 nucleotides matching TRBD1. The sequenced material came from blood. This receptor was taken from a woman in her twenties or thirties in good health. The CDR3 DNA reads as TGCAGCGTTGACCGACAGGGATATGGCTACACCTTC. Translating it yields CSVDRQGYGYTF.